This TCR beta chain originates from a study of T-cell memory formation after mild COVID-19. Study-wide points: Several responding clones turned up in pre-infection memory, indicating that cross-reactive memory may have taken part.

CDR3 length equals 12 residues. V lost 8 bases to trimming and J lost 11 bases, with 18 bases between them. The V gene's germline CDR1 is MNHEY and CDR2 SMNVEV (reference sequence). As to this clonotype: Its antigen is unidentified.

UMIs and sample barcodes were carried by the TCR alpha and TCR beta cDNA libraries that 5'RACE produced using constant-segment primers. TCRdb analysed the 5' RACE reads with MiXCR anew, one entry per CDR3 protein. Of about 470,000 distinct CDR3 sequences in the sample, 18% were seen once. Input material: PBMCs or a T cell subset sorted from them (not recorded which). This chain joins TRBV27 and TRBJ1-1; the D is unclear. The sequence derives from an adult woman who had mild COVID-19 (a few samples of this study predate the infection). Cell type and time point are not known. This chain's CDR3 is CASGLTRSSAFF. The CDR3 region has the DNA TGTGCCAGCGGACTGACACGCTCGTCGGCTTTCTTT.